A selection of T cell receptor beta chains follows, all from one sample in a study of blood T cell repertoires in COVID-19. Profiling relied on immunoSEQ multiplex PCR, and the TCRdb table lists in-frame clones only, not all of them. The sample yields approximately 93,000 clones, roughly 70% seen once. The sample was peripheral blood. The receptors shown here come from a man aged 65-85 years with COVID-19, enrolled during active disease. Each CDR3 is given with its conserved first and last residue. D genes are given only for firm matches. Size tells how often a clone was seen (once, few, many) or the class of an expanded clone, and some rows leave it out.

TRBD1 | TRBJ2-1 | . | TRBV6-2/TRBV6-3 | CASNPDRGGEQFF | TGTGCCAGCAACCCGGACAGGGGGGGGGAGCAGTTCTTC
TRBD1 | TRBJ1-2 | . | TRBV5-4 | CASSAGQGAFGYTF | TGTGCCAGCAGCGCGGGACAGGGGGCTTTTGGCTACACCTTC
. | TRBJ1-6 | . | TRBV3-1/TRBV3-2 | CASSQRGGWSGNNSPLHF | TGTGCCAGCAGCCAAAGAGGAGGGTGGTCTGGGAATAATTCACCCCTCCACTTT
TRBD1 | TRBJ1-3 | . | TRBV29-1 | CSAWDRGSGNTIYF | TGCAGCGCTTGGGACAGGGGCTCTGGAAACACCATATATTTT
. | TRBJ1-1 | few | TRBV6-6 | CASRAAGEGTEAFF | TGTGCCAGCAGAGCCGCGGGTGAGGGCACTGAAGCTTTCTTT
. | TRBJ1-5 | few | TRBV6-1 | CASSELAGGANQPQHF | TGTGCCAGCAGTGAACTGGCGGGGGGGGCAAATCAGCCCCAGCATTTT
. | TRBJ1-1 | . | TRBV7-2 | CASSLVGGQIMNTEAFF | TGTGCCAGCAGCTTAGTAGGAGGGCAGATAATGAACACTGAAGCTTTCTTT
. | TRBJ2-7 | . | TRBV14 | CASSQDPLRSYEQYF | TGTGCCAGCAGCCAAGACCCGTTGAGATCCTACGAGCAGTACTTC
TRBD2 | TRBJ2-1 | . | TRBV28 | CASEEAGESNEQFF | TGTGCCAGCGAGGAAGCGGGAGAAAGCAATGAGCAGTTCTTC
. | TRBJ2-3 | . | TRBV7-9 | CASSTGTGTDTQYF | TGTGCCAGCAGCACAGGGACGGGCACAGATACGCAGTATTTT
. | TRBJ2-7 | once | TRBV29-1 | CSVEKGGQRGSYEQYF | TGCAGCGTTGAAAAGGGGGGGCAGAGGGGTTCCTACGAGCAGTACTTC
TRBD2 | TRBJ2-5 | . | TRBV5-1 | CASSLGGGEETQYF | TGCGCCAGCAGTCTCGGGGGAGGGGAAGAGACCCAGTACTTC
TRBD2 | TRBJ2-7 | . | TRBV6-5 | CASRAPGTSREQYF | TGTGCCAGCAGGGCCCCAGGGACTAGCCGCGAGCAGTACTTC
TRBD1 | TRBJ2-7 | . | TRBV5-4 | CASSKGAEHFSYEQYF | TGTGCCAGCTCTAAGGGGGCGGAACATTTCTCCTACGAGCAGTACTTC
. | TRBJ1-5 | many | TRBV9 | CASSVDGSNQPQHF | TGTGCCAGCAGCGTAGACGGGAGCAATCAGCCCCAGCATTTT
TRBD1 | TRBJ2-5 | few | TRBV28 | CATSIGTGKETQYF | TGTGCCACTAGCATCGGGACAGGGAAAGAGACCCAGTACTTC
TRBD1 | TRBJ1-2 | once | TRBV6-2/TRBV6-3 | CASSTGQGRSGYTF | TGTGCCAGCAGCACCGGACAGGGTAGGAGTGGCTACACCTTC
TRBD1 | TRBJ2-1 | . | TRBV7-2 | CASSLRDRYYNEQFF | TGTGCCAGCAGCTTAAGGGACAGGTACTACAATGAGCAGTTCTTC
TRBD1 | TRBJ2-2 | . | TRBV6-5 | CASSRDRGSGELFF | TGTGCCAGCAGTCGGGACAGGGGTTCCGGGGAGCTGTTTTTT
TRBD2 | TRBJ2-4 | . | TRBV4-1 | CASSPAGVAKNIQYF | TGCGCCAGCAGCCCAGCGGGGGTGGCCAAAAACATTCAGTACTTC
. | TRBJ2-3 | . | TRBV20-1 | CSASPETDTQYF | TGCAGTGCTAGTCCGGAGACAGATACGCAGTATTTT
. | TRBJ1-1 | few | TRBV20-1 | CSALEYTEAFF | TGCAGTGCTCTGGAGTACACTGAAGCTTTCTTT
TRBD1 | TRBJ1-3 | . | TRBV6-5 | CASSSGQGGNTIYF | TGTGCCAGCAGTTCAGGACAGGGGGGAAACACCATATATTTT
. | TRBJ1-2 | . | TRBV7-3 | CASSLRGQEGYTF | TGTGCCAGCAGCTTAAGGGGGCAGGAAGGCTACACCTTC
. | TRBJ1-1 | few | TRBV7-2 | CASRVSIRDTKAFF | TGTGCCAGCAGAGTATCCATCCGGGACACTAAAGCTTTCTTT
. | TRBJ1-1 | once | TRBV10-3 | CAISESGGTEAFF | TGTGCCATCAGTGAGTCCGGGGGAACTGAAGCTTTCTTT
TRBD2 | TRBJ2-1 | . | TRBV6-2/TRBV6-3 | CASSFASGTYNEQFF | TGTGCCAGCAGTTTTGCTAGCGGAACCTACAATGAGCAGTTCTTC
TRBD1 | TRBJ2-1 | once | TRBV6-5 | CATHTGTGGYNEQFF | TGTGCCACCCACACCGGGACAGGGGGGTACAATGAGCAGTTCTTC
. | TRBJ2-5 | few | TRBV2 | CASSEGLASETQYF | TGTGCCAGCAGTGAAGGGCTAGCTTCGGAGACCCAGTACTTC
. | TRBJ2-1 | . | TRBV19 | CASTSGPGVSYNEQFF | TGTGCCAGTACCTCGGGACCGGGAGTCTCCTACAATGAGCAGTTCTTC
TRBD2 | TRBJ2-1 | . | TRBV7-2 | CASSSGLAGGQHEQFF | TGTGCCAGCAGCTCCGGACTAGCGGGAGGGCAGCATGAGCAGTTCTTC
. | TRBJ2-2 | . | TRBV18 | CASSPRDSGAGELFF | TGTGCCAGCTCACCCCGGGACTCCGGGGCCGGGGAGCTGTTTTTT
TRBD1 | TRBJ2-3 | . | TRBV5-5 | CASSLDRGLDTQYF | TGTGCCAGCAGCTTGGACAGGGGTTTGGATACGCAGTATTTT
TRBD2 | TRBJ2-3 | . | TRBV7-9 | CASSPTSGRAFADTQYF | TGTGCCAGCAGCCCCACTAGCGGGAGGGCCTTCGCAGATACGCAGTATTTT